This T cell receptor beta chain was obtained from a study of blood T cell repertoires in COVID-19. The data were produced by immunoSEQ multiplex PCR, yet TCRdb's version contains in-frame clones alone and is incomplete. The data contain a few hundred thousand clones, about 86% of them singletons. This CDR3 comprises 14 residues. Trimming removed 4 bases from V and 0 bases from J, with 9 bases in between. Germline V gives CDR1 LGHDT, CDR2 YNNKEL (reference sequence). The chain is built from TRBV3-1 (or the pseudogene TRBV3-2) and TRBJ1-1; D might be TRBD1 (5 bases). The clonotype originates from a woman aged 55-70 years with COVID-19, enrolled during active disease. What was sequenced was peripheral blood. The CDR3 loop reads CASSRPTVNTEAFF. The CDR3 DNA sequence: TGTGCCAGCAGCCGCCCGACAGTGAACACTGAAGCTTTCTTT.